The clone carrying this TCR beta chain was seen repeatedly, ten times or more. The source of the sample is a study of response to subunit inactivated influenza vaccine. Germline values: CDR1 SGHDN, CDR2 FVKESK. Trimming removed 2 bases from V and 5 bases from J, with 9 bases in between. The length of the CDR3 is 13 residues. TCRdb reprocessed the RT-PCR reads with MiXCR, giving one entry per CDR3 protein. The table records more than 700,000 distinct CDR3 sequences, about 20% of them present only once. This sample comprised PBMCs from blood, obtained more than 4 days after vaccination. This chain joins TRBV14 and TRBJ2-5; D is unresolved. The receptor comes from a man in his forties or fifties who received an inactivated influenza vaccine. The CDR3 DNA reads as TGTGCCAGCAGCCAATCGGGTTATGAGACCCAGTACTTC. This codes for CASSQSGYETQYF.